The 28 T cell receptor beta chains reported below all come from one sample, sequenced in a study of control samples from healthy donors and cancer patients (dated by TCRdb to about 2020). Receptor amplification or capture employed the immunoSEQ multiplex PCR assay. The clones in this table, taken by TCRdb from immuneACCESS, are in-frame only. Not every clone is retained; where verified, under half of the shortfall comes from an unresolved V gene, and the cause of the rest is unknown. Within this sample are 150,000 to 200,000 clones, with about 92% of them counted one time only. The biggest ten clones account for more than 1.3% of the sample. The sample taken for sequencing was blood. The source of these receptors is a man aged 25 to 40 in good health.

The rearrangement joins TRBV27 to TRBJ1-2, with TRBD1 identical over 7 bases. The CDR3 totals 13 residues. The ends lost 5 bases at V and 7 bases at J; junction bases unmatched: 7. Germline V lookup: CDR1 MNHEY, CDR2 SMNVEV (reference sequence). Here the CDR3 reads CASSKSGGSGYTF. CDR3 nucleotides: TGTGCCAGCAGTAAATCAGGGGGAAGTGGCTACACCTTC.

V usage is TRBV7-9 and J usage is TRBJ2-7, with D perhaps matching TRBD1 or TRBD2 (5 bases each). Germline values: CDR1 SEHNR, CDR2 FQNEAQ (reference sequence). Between the trimmed V and J ends, which lost 4 bases and 6 bases, there was a span of 16 bases. This CDR3 is built from 14 residues. The CDR3 DNA reads as TGTGCCAGCAGCTCGGGGCACTCAACCCCCGAGCAGTACTTC. This translates into CASSSGHSTPEQYF.

This clone was seen only once. The chain has TRBV6-2 or TRBV6-3 and TRBJ2-1; TRBD2 might be the D (5 bases). The CDR3 is made up of 17 amino acids. Germline assignment: CDR1 MNHEY and CDR2 SVGEGT. Trimming pared 6 bases from V and 4 bases from J, leaving 22 bases between. In DNA form, the CDR3 reads TGTGCCAGCAGCCCTCCCGGGGTGTTCCCCCCTTACAATGAGCAGTTCTTC. It yields the protein CASSPPGVFPPYNEQFF.

The rearrangement links TRBV27 to TRBJ1-1, with D perhaps matching TRBD1 (5 bases). Looked up from germline, CDR1 is MNHEY and CDR2 is SMNVEV (reference sequence). V lost 6 bases to trimming and J lost 0 bases, with 11 bases between them. The CDR3 has 14 residues. The CDR3 sequence is CASRGDAMNTEAFF. The CDR3 DNA follows: TGTGCCAGCAGGGGGGATGCCATGAACACTGAAGCTTTCTTT.

The J gene is TRBJ1-1, the V gene TRBV3-1 (or the pseudogene TRBV3-2); a weak D match, TRBD1 (5 bases). The CDR3 spans 15 residues. Germline V lookup: CDR1 LGHDT, CDR2 YNNKEL (reference sequence). Trimming took off 1 base at V and 1 base at J, with 10 bases between the two ends. The DNA for the CDR3 is TGTGCCAGCAGCCAAGGAGGGACTCGGAACACTGAAGCTTTCTTT. Protein product: CASSQGGTRNTEAFF.

The rearrangement links TRBV7-9 to TRBJ1-6; D is ambiguous. V was pared by 2 bases and J by 7 bases, with 12 bases between. The CDR3 spans 15 residues. CDR1 is SEHNR and CDR2 is FQNEAQ in the germline V gene (reference sequence). As DNA, the CDR3 is TGTGCCAGCAGCTTAACCAGGAGCTACAATTCACCCCTCCACTTT. As protein: CASSLTRSYNSPLHF.

The gene calls are TRBV7-8 and TRBJ1-2, with D hard to call. The V gene's germline CDR1 is SGHVS and CDR2 FQNEAQ. There are 13 residues in the CDR3. The V and J ends lost 5 bases and 1 base respectively, with 8 bases between them. The CDR3 reads CASSTSVNYGYTF. The CDR3, as DNA: TGTGCCAGCAGCACATCAGTTAACTATGGCTACACCTTC.

The chain links TRBV18 to TRBJ1-1; D remains unclear. This CDR3 is 13 amino acids long. Trimming left V 5 bases short and J 1 base short, with 8 bases between. Germline values: CDR1 KGHSH, CDR2 LQKENI. As DNA, the CDR3 is TGTGCCAGCTCATTAACACGGAACACTGAAGCTTTCTTT. This translates into CASSLTRNTEAFF.

This chain connects TRBV29-1 to TRBJ2-7, with D perhaps TRBD1 (5 bases). The CDR3 sequence is 13 residues long. The V and J ends lost 6 bases and 6 bases respectively, with 18 bases between them. CDR1 is SQVTM and CDR2 is ANQGSEA in the germline V gene. CDR3 loop: CSVPSHRTGEQYF. The CDR3 DNA follows: TGCAGCGTCCCCTCCCACAGGACGGGCGAGCAGTACTTC.

The V and J genes are TRBV14 and TRBJ1-1, with 7 bases matching TRBD1. The CDR3 contains 14 residues. Per the germline V gene, CDR1 is SGHDN and CDR2 is FVKESK. The J segment lost 5 bases and the V segment lost 1 base, leaving 4 bases of the junction unmatched. The CDR3 nucleotides are TGTGCCAGCAGCCAAGGACAGGGCCGGACTGAAGCTTTCTTT. Its translation: CASSQGQGRTEAFF.

In regard to this clone: One end of the junction varies from germline; a read error may be responsible. The J gene is TRBJ1-6, the V gene TRBV11-2; D call uncertain. CDR1 SGHAT and CDR2 FQNNGV come from the germline V gene. The length of the CDR3 is 14 residues. The CDR3 nucleotides are TGTGCCAGCAGCGTAGAACATTCGAATTCACCCCTCCACTTT. The encoded protein is CASSVEHSNSPLHF.

The V and J genes are TRBV4-1 and TRBJ2-3; D may be TRBD1 or TRBD2 (6 bases each). The V end was cut by 0 bases, the J end by 8 bases, with 15 bases between. CDR3 size: 15 residues. CDR1 is MGHRA, CDR2 YSYEKL, per germline. CDR3 nucleotides: TGCGCCAGCAGCCAAGATCCGGGGGCCTCAGTTACGCAGTATTTT. This gives the protein CASSQDPGASVTQYF.

The rearrangement joins TRBV10-1 to TRBJ2-1, with TRBD2 as a possible D gene (6 bases). There are 16 residues in the CDR3. Germline-derived CDR1 and CDR2 are WNHNN and SYGVQD (reference sequence). V was shortened by 0 bases and J by 2 bases, with 11 bases between the two germline ends. The CDR3 DNA is TGCGCCAGCAGTGAGTCGAGTGGCGGGGCCTACAATGAGCAGTTCTTC. Its translation is CASSESSGGAYNEQFF.

The genes are TRBV19 and TRBJ2-3; 14 positions match TRBD2. CDR1 and CDR2 (germline): LNHDA, SQIVND (reference sequence). V dropped 5 bases and J dropped 4; count of bases not matched to a gene: 2. The CDR3 contains 15 residues. CDR3 amino acids: CASSGLAGGADTQYF. The CDR3 DNA sequence: TGTGCCAGTAGTGGACTAGCGGGAGGTGCAGATACGCAGTATTTT.

The chain has TRBV19 and TRBJ1-2; D is perhaps TRBD1 (5 bases). CDR1 and CDR2 (germline): LNHDA, SQIVND (reference sequence). V lost 7 bases to trimming and J lost 7 bases, with 10 bases between them. This CDR3 region has 11 residues. The CDR3 nucleotides are TGTGCCAGTACGGCGGGACGTGGCTACACCTTC. Encoded protein: CASTAGRGYTF.

V and J are TRBV28 and TRBJ2-1; D gene uncertain. The CDR3 consists of 12 residues. V lost 4 bases and J lost 8, with 9 bases in between. The germline gives CDR1 MDHEN, CDR2 SYDVKM. As DNA, the CDR3 is TGTGCCAGCAGTTCCCTTTTCGATGAGCAGTTCTTC. This sequence encodes CASSSLFDEQFF. The full variable domain, completed using reference TRBV28 and TRBJ2-1, is DVKVTQSSRYLVKRTGEKVFLECVQDMDHENMFWYRQDPGLGLRLIYFSYDVKMKEKGDIPEGYSVSREKKERFSLILESASTNQTSMYLCASSSLFDEQFFGPGTRLTVL.

The rearrangement uses TRBV28 and TRBJ1-4, with a weak D call TRBD1 (5 bases). CDR1 and CDR2 from the germline V gene are MDHEN and SYDVKM. The CDR3 is 12 amino acids. Trimming removed 7 bases at V and 8 bases at J, with 11 bases between. CDR3 sequence: CASMRGAEKLFF. The CDR3 bases are TGTGCCAGCATGAGAGGGGCAGAAAAACTGTTTTTT. Full variable domain (outside the CDR3, taken from reference TRBV28 and TRBJ1-4): DVKVTQSSRYLVKRTGEKVFLECVQDMDHENMFWYRQDPGLGLRLIYFSYDVKMKEKGDIPEGYSVSREKKERFSLILESASTNQTSMYLCASMRGAEKLFFGSGTQLSVL.

This CDR3 reads CASSVQGQMNTEAFF. The CDR3, as DNA: TGTGCCAGCAGCGTACAGGGACAGATGAACACTGAAGCTTTCTTT. This chain connects TRBV9 to TRBJ1-1, with 7 bases lining up with TRBD1. Germline V gives CDR1 SGDLS, CDR2 YYNGEE. The CDR3 runs 15 residues. Trimming took 1 base from V and 0 from J; bases not matched to a gene: 3.

This clone was counted once. The chain employs TRBV24-1 and TRBJ2-4; perhaps TRBD2 as D (5 bases). V dropped 9 bases and J dropped 5 bases, with 7 bases sitting between them. The length of the CDR3 is 11 residues. The V gene's germline CDR1 is KGHDR and CDR2 SFDVKD. This CDR3 is CATEGENIQYF. CDR3 bases: TGTGCCACCGAGGGAGAAAACATTCAGTACTTC.

The chain is built from TRBV27 and TRBJ2-3; tentatively, D is TRBD1 or TRBD2 (5 bases each). Germline V gene data show CDR1 as MNHEY and CDR2 as SMNVEV (reference sequence). The length of the CDR3 is 16 residues. Between the trimmed V and J ends, which lost 4 bases and 10 bases, there was a span of 24 bases. This CDR3 reads CASSSPLGTPGDPQYF. The CDR3 DNA sequence: TGTGCCAGCAGTTCGCCGCTCGGGACCCCCGGCGATCCGCAGTATTTT.

The chain is built from TRBV7-2 and TRBJ1-5, with D possibly TRBD1 on 6 matching bases. Germline lookup yields CDR1 SGHTA and CDR2 FQGNSA. CDR3 length: 14 residues. V gave up 4 bases and J gave up 7 bases, with 14 bases separating them. The CDR3 DNA is TGTGCCAGCAGCTCTGGAACAGGGAAACAGCCCCAGCATTTT. Translating gives CASSSGTGKQPQHF.

This clone turned up a few times. This sequence joins TRBV5-4 and TRBJ2-5; 8 nucleotides match TRBD1. CDR1 and CDR2 from the germline V gene are SGHNT and YYREEE (reference sequence). V was pared by 4 bases and J by 6 bases, with 14 bases of the junction left unmatched. The CDR3 spans 16 residues. This CDR3 is CASSRSVTGVLQTQYF. The DNA of the CDR3 is TGTGCCAGCAGCCGAAGTGTGACAGGGGTATTGCAGACCCAGTACTTC.

The chain joins TRBV7-9 to TRBJ1-1; D not resolved. CDR1 SEHNR and CDR2 FQNEAQ come from the germline V gene (reference sequence). The CDR3 consists of 13 residues. Trimming shortened V by 2 bases and J by 5 bases, and 9 bases separated the two germline ends. In DNA form, the CDR3 reads TGTGCCAGCAGCTTAAACAGTTGGACTGAAGCTTTCTTT. Its protein is CASSLNSWTEAFF.

The chain is built from TRBV7-2 and TRBJ2-6; D possibly uses TRBD1 or TRBD2 (5 bases each). Germline CDR1 is SGHTA and CDR2 is FQGNSA. The ends were cut back, 3 bases at V and 3 bases at J, with 12 bases in the middle. The CDR3 covers 16 residues. Written as DNA, the CDR3 is TGTGCCAGCAGCTTTAAGGGGAGAGTTGGGGCCAACGTCCTGACTTTC. Its translation is CASSFKGRVGANVLTF. Using reference TRBV7-2 and TRBJ2-6 for the parts outside the CDR3, the full variable domain is GAGVSQSPSNKVTEKGKDVELRCDPISGHTALYWYRQSLGQGLEFLIYFQGNSAPDKSGLPSDRFSAERTGGSVSTLTIQRTQQEDSAVYLCASSFKGRVGANVLTFGAGSRLTVL.

This chain links TRBV30 with TRBJ1-5; TRBD1 might be the D (5 bases). The ends were cut back, 2 bases at V and 6 bases at J, with 17 bases in the middle. This CDR3 comprises 15 residues. Germline lookup yields CDR1 GTSNPN and CDR2 SVGIG (reference sequence). The CDR3 reads CAWSRGPPGGQPQHF. The CDR3 region has the DNA TGTGCCTGGAGTCGGGGACCCCCCGGAGGTCAGCCCCAGCATTTT. Full variable domain (remainder filled in from reference TRBV30 and TRBJ1-5): SQTIHQWPATLVQPVGSPLSLECTVEGTSNPNLYWYRQAAGRGLQLLFYSVGIGQISSEVPQNLSASRPQDRQFILSSKKLLLSDSGFYLCAWSRGPPGGQPQHFGDGTRLSIL.

The V and J genes are TRBV30 and TRBJ2-6, with D unclear. CDR1 and CDR2 (germline): GTSNPN, SVGIG (reference sequence). The CDR3 is 15 amino acids. Trimming pared 3 bases from V and 0 bases from J, leaving 9 bases between. The CDR3: CAWRLTVSGANVLTF. DNA of the CDR3: TGTGCCTGGAGGTTAACAGTCTCTGGGGCCAACGTCCTGACTTTC.

The chain recombines TRBV4-1 with TRBJ1-5; D ambiguous. Deletions cut 1 base from V and 5 bases from J, with 12 bases between. CDR3 length: 15 residues. Germline CDR1 is MGHRA and CDR2 is YSYEKL. The CDR3 is CASSQGEGGDQPQHF. Here the CDR3 DNA reads TGCGCCAGCAGCCAAGGAGAGGGCGGTGATCAGCCCCAGCATTTT.

V usage is TRBV7-9 and J usage is TRBJ1-1, with a weak D call TRBD1 (5 bases). The CDR3 length is 15 residues. V was clipped by 0 bases and J by 0 bases, with 8 bases between them. The germline CDR1 and CDR2 sequences are SEHNR and FQNEAQ (reference sequence). DNA for the CDR3: TGTGCCAGCAGCTTAGCGGGGCCTATGAACACTGAAGCTTTCTTT. Translating gives CASSLAGPMNTEAFF.